This T cell receptor (beta chain) was identified in a study of shared clonotypes between healthy human individuals. Background on the study: Every donor yielded three CD4 naive, three CD4 memory, two CD8 naive and one CD8 memory plate. Study outcomes and limitations: Naive subsets tended to show greater estimated richness than memory subsets. Depth of sequencing was expected to influence donor clonotype sharing. Rarefaction analysis demonstrated incomplete sorted-subset sequencing notwithstanding large depth.

V was pared by 3 bases and J by 5 bases, with 9 bases of the junction left unmatched. This CDR3 spans 15 amino acids. The germline gives CDR1 LGHNA, CDR2 YSLEER. Only one count was recorded for this clone. As yet, its antigen is unknown. Measured with immunoSEQ multiplex PCR; TCRdb has only the in-frame clones, and not every one. The sample includes about 2 million clones, around 95% seen only once; the top ten take about 0.13%. Sequencing was performed on naive CD4+ T cells sorted from blood. Subset denoted: CD45RA+ positively selected. This sequence originates from a man between 18 and 29 years old in good health. The J gene is TRBJ2-5, the V gene TRBV4-3; 7 nucleotides match TRBD1. CDR3 in DNA: TGCGCCAGCAGCCAGGACAGGACTTGGGAGGAGACCCAGTACTTC. This codes for CASSQDRTWEETQYF.